Here is one T cell receptor (beta chain) with its context. Then a second PCR, running about 6 to 11 cycles, was carried out with a sample-barcoded 5' primer and a J-beta primer mix. Each cDNA molecule carried a tag from a template-switch adaptor that contained 12 random nucleotides. TCRdb called the 5' RACE reads again in MiXCR, with one record for every CDR3 protein. There are around 1,100,000 distinct CDR3 sequences in the sample; roughly two fifths occur only once, and about 12% lies in the top ten. This entry is derived from a study of blood T cells in healthy people across ages. For the study at large: Template-switching capture recovered about one barcoded beta molecule per two T cells.

Germline V gene sequence: CDR1 MNHEY, CDR2 SVGAGI. The CDR3 has 15 amino acids. The V end lost 0 bases, the J end lost 3 bases, and 12 bases lay between the germline ends. This clonotype was sampled from a man aged 18 to 30 in good health. The chain employs TRBV6-5 and TRBJ2-7; possible D gene TRBD2, 5 bases. The sample comprised blood. The DNA of the CDR3 is TGTGCCAGCAGTTACTCGAGGGAGAGGGTCTACGAGCAGTACTTC. Its protein is CASSYSRERVYEQYF.